These T cell receptor beta chains were read from a single sample in a study of blood T cell repertoires in COVID-19. Data came from immunoSEQ multiplex PCR; TCRdb stores just in-frame clones and leaves some out. The sample lists 130,000 to 150,000 clones, 85% to 90% seen once, with under 3.5% in the top ten. Sequencing was carried out using peripheral blood. All receptors derive from a woman aged 55 to 70 with active COVID-19. CDR3s include the opening cysteine and the closing phenylalanine or tryptophan. A D gene is named only where the DNA matches it firmly. Clone size is not always given. Where it is, it says once, few, many or a class for expanded clones.

j_gene	d_gene	v_gene	abundance	len	CDR3aa	CDR3nt
TRBJ2-3	.	TRBV9	.	15	CASSPRPVRADTQYF	TGTGCCAGCAGCCCGAGACCCGTGAGGGCAGATACGCAGTATTTT
TRBJ2-7	TRBD2	TRBV5-5	.	15	CASSLGLAGSYEQYF	TGTGCCAGCAGCTTAGGACTAGCGGGATCCTACGAGCAGTACTTC
TRBJ1-5	TRBD1	TRBV6-2/TRBV6-3	.	16	CASSYGYRGSNQPQHF	TGTGCCAGCAGTTACGGATACAGGGGAAGCAATCAGCCCCAGCATTTT
TRBJ2-3	TRBD2	TRBV15	.	17	CATSRAGLAGNTDTQYF	TGTGCCACCAGCAGAGCAGGACTAGCGGGAAACACAGATACGCAGTATTTT
TRBJ1-1	.	TRBV7-2	once	13	CASSTQIVTEAFF	TGTGCCAGCAGCACGCAGATTGTCACTGAAGCTTTCTTT
TRBJ1-5	.	TRBV27	.	13	CASSLTGDQPQHF	TGTGCCAGCAGTTTGACGGGAGATCAGCCCCAGCATTTT
TRBJ2-1	TRBD2	TRBV19	.	19	CASSINPLYSGRTYNEQFF	TGTGCCAGTAGTATTAACCCCCTCTATAGCGGGAGGACCTACAATGAGCAGTTCTTC
TRBJ1-1	.	TRBV13	once	14	CASSLDPIATEAFF	TGTGCCAGCAGCTTAGACCCGATAGCGACTGAAGCTTTCTTT
TRBJ1-2	TRBD1	TRBV7-2	.	15	CASSTGTGNNYGYTF	TGTGCCAGCAGCACCGGGACAGGAAATAACTATGGCTACACCTTC
TRBJ1-2	TRBD1	TRBV19	few	15	CASSPDRGKKHGYTF	TGTGCCAGTTCCCCGGACAGGGGAAAGAAGCATGGCTACACCTTC
TRBJ1-5	.	TRBV27	.	14	CASSLLGLGQPQHF	TGTGCCAGCAGTTTACTGGGGCTGGGGCAGCCCCAGCATTTT
TRBJ2-5	TRBD2	TRBV2	.	14	CASRTTSGQETQYF	TGTGCCAGCAGGACGACTAGCGGGCAAGAGACCCAGTACTTC
TRBJ2-1	TRBD1	TRBV6-2/TRBV6-3	.	15	CASSSGTGFGYEQFF	TGTGCCAGCAGTTCAGGGACAGGGTTCGGTTATGAGCAGTTCTTC
TRBJ1-2	.	TRBV9	.	14	CASSSGHLLYGYTF	TGTGCCAGCAGCTCAGGACACCTCCTCTATGGCTACACCTTC
TRBJ2-3	.	TRBV5-1	.	16	CASSFDPGVSTDTQYF	TGCGCCAGCAGCTTCGATCCGGGAGTTAGCACAGATACGCAGTATTTT
TRBJ2-7	.	TRBV6-1	.	17	CASSEGWGGQIRYEQYF	TGTGCCAGCAGTGAAGGTTGGGGGGGGCAAATTCGGTACGAGCAGTACTTC
TRBJ2-1	.	TRBV5-4	once	13	CASSPRPGDEQFF	TGTGCCAGCAGCCCTAGACCCGGGGATGAGCAGTTCTTC
TRBJ2-7	.	TRBV7-2	.	12	CASSLNLYEQYF	TGTGCCAGCAGCTTAAATCTCTACGAGCAGTACTTC
TRBJ2-3	TRBD2	TRBV30	.	14	CAWIRLADTDTQYF	TGTGCCTGGATTCGACTAGCCGATACAGATACGCAGTATTTT